This is a list of T cell receptor beta chains from one sample in a study of control samples from healthy donors and cancer patients. Profiled with immunoSEQ multiplex PCR; TCRdb holds only in-frame clones, not every one. The data contain 65,000 to 95,000 clones, around 87% of them singletons. Sequencing was performed on blood. These receptors were taken from a man aged 45-65 years in good health. CDR3s include the opening cysteine and the closing phenylalanine or tryptophan. The order of the fields is clone size, J gene, V gene, CDR3 protein. Only part of the rows carry a size: once, few, many, or a class if the clone is expanded.

>NA|TRBJ1-5|TRBV28
CASSFLLGTGNQPQHF
>NA|TRBJ1-5|TRBV4-1
CASSQVQGAGQPQHF
>NA|TRBJ1-1|TRBV25-1
CASRLNTEAFF
>NA|TRBJ1-5|TRBV6-2/TRBV6-3
CASSYSRGLNQPQHF
>NA|TRBJ1-4|TRBV7-2
CASSFGGSEKLFF
>NA|TRBJ1-1|TRBV10-1
CASSPKVRSTEAFF
>NA|TRBJ2-7|TRBV25-1
CASSVPGQNYEQYF
>NA|TRBJ2-2|TRBV3-1/TRBV3-2
CASTDGGSTGELFF
>NA|TRBJ2-2|TRBV7-2
CASSLGAGGSGELFF
>NA|TRBJ2-5|TRBV29-1
CSVGEPQETQYF
>NA|TRBJ2-3|TRBV6-2/TRBV6-3
CASSPGGGGRDTQYF
>NA|TRBJ1-1|TRBV5-1
CASSIRTASTEAFF
>NA|TRBJ1-1|TRBV10-1
CASSDTGTGGTEAFF
>once|TRBJ1-2|TRBV28
CASSRVRSSYGYTF
>NA|TRBJ1-5|TRBV18
CASSPGQNQPQHF
>NA|TRBJ1-1|TRBV6-2/TRBV6-3
CASSYSWGTTEAFF
>NA|TRBJ2-5|TRBV30
CAWATGRFFQETQYF
>NA|TRBJ1-4|TRBV6-2/TRBV6-3
CASSYSTGGVEKLFF
>NA|TRBJ2-1|TRBV7-9
CASSDWTEVNEQFF
>NA|TRBJ1-2|TRBV29-1
CSVARGNNYGYTF
>NA|TRBJ2-5|TRBV5-1
CASSFQGGSQETQYF
>NA|TRBJ2-1|TRBV11-3
CASSLDRRGANEQFF
>NA|TRBJ1-2|TRBV12-3/TRBV12-4
CASSSLDRGGYTF
>NA|TRBJ1-2|TRBV25-1
CASSEPGTGVNYGYTF
>NA|TRBJ2-1|TRBV9
CASSPPGTLYNEQFF
>once|TRBJ1-1|TRBV7-2
CASSSGQNTEAFF
>once|TRBJ2-1|TRBV28
CASSLGQGAYEQFF
>NA|TRBJ2-7|TRBV5-1
CASSLNAGPSYEQYF
>NA|TRBJ1-4|TRBV2
CASIGTLATNEKLFF
>NA|TRBJ2-2|TRBV5-4
CASSSGTANTGELFF
>NA|TRBJ1-2|TRBV18
CASSSYDSPPGGYTF
>NA|TRBJ2-1|TRBV24-1
CATMETGKDNEQFF
>NA|TRBJ1-4|TRBV2
CASRGSVNEKLFF
>few|TRBJ1-6|TRBV5-4
CASSLEGHNSPLHF
>NA|TRBJ2-7|TRBV10-3
CAIKQGESYEQYF
>once|TRBJ2-1|TRBV4-1
CASSPTGGSSYNEQFF
>few|TRBJ2-2|TRBV19
CASSIGLYNTGELFF
>once|TRBJ1-1|TRBV20-1
CSASLGMDGGEAFF
>medium-sized|TRBJ2-4|TRBV6-2/TRBV6-3
CASSSRTPLTKNIQYF
>NA|TRBJ2-2|TRBV6-5
CASRRELNTGELFF
>NA|TRBJ1-2|TRBV7-2
CASAPNSNLGLYGYTF
>once|TRBJ2-3|TRBV9
CASSVVALTDTQYF
>NA|TRBJ2-1|TRBV12-3/TRBV12-4
CATHLAYNEQFF
>NA|TRBJ2-7|TRBV19
CASSGPGTIYEQYF
>NA|TRBJ1-1|TRBV29-1
CSVEAGGEAFF
>NA|TRBJ1-6|TRBV4-3
CASSQVTGGDSPLHF
>NA|TRBJ1-5|TRBV5-8
CASSAGTGKGSNQPQHF
>NA|TRBJ2-1|TRBV20-1
CSSTRNEQFF
>NA|TRBJ1-2|TRBV19
CASSIDFVGFYGYTF